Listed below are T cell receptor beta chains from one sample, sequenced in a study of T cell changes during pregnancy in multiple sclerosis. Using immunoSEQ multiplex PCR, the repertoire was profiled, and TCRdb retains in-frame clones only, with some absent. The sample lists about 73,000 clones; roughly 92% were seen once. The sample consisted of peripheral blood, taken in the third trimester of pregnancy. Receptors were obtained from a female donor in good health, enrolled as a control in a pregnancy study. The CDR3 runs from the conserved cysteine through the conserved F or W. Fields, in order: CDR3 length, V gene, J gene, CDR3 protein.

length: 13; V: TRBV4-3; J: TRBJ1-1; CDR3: CASSQNMGLEAFF
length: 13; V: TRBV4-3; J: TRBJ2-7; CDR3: CASSPGGGYEQYF
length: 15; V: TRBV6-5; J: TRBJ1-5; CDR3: CASSYGRETNQPQHF
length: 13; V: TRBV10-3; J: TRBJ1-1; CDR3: CAIRPGQGAEAFF
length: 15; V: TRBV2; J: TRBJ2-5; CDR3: CASIQNPGLEETQYF
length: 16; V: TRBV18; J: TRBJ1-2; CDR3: CASSPADRAPNYGYTF
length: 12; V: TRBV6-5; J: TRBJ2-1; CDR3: CASSRGYNEQFF
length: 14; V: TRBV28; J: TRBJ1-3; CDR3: CASSLSQVGNTIYF
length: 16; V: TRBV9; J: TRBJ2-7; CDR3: CASSTGLARSSYEQYF
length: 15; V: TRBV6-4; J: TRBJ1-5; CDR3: CASTNRGEDNQPQHF
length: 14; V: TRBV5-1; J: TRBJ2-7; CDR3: CASSLGQGRYEQYF
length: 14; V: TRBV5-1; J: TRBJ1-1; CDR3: CASLQGQGNTEAFF
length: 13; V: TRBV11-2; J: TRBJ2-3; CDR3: CASSLGQADTQYF
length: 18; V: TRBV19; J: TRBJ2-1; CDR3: CASSIDRGLAGDYNEQFF
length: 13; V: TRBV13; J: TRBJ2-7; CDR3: CASSLQGTYEQYF
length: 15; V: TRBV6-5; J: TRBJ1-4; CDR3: CASSYSQGMNEKLFF
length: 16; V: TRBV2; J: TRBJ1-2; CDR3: CASSATNQGADYGYTF
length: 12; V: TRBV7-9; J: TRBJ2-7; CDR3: CASSSQGSDRYF
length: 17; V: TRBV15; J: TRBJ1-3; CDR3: CATSRDHPGGSGNTIYF
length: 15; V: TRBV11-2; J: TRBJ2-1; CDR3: CASSPTSVLYNEQFF
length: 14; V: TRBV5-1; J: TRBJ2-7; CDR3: CASSLEEGAYEQYF
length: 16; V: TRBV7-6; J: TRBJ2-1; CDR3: CASSVDWTGGSNEQFF
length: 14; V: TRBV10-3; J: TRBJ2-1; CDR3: CAIRRDRTYNEQFF
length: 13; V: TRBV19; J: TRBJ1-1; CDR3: CASSIGGDRAAFF
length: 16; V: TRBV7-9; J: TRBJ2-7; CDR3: CASSLFGGGTAYEQYF
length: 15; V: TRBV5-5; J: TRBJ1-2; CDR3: CASSSYETGMDGYTF
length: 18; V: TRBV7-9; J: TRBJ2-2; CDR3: CASSASWAGGIVTGELFF
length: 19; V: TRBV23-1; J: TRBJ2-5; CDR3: CASSQRESIRDRGQETQYF
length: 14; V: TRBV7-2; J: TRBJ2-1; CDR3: CASNPGSPSNEQFF
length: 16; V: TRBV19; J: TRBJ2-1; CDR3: CASSILQGARRNEQFF
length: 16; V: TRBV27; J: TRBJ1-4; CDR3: CASSLLGGAPNEKLFF
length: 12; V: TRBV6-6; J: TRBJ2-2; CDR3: CASSYGLGELFF
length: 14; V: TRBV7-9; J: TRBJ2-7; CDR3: CASSFAGASYEQYF
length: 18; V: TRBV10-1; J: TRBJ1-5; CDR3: CASRPGTGGWGGNQPQHF
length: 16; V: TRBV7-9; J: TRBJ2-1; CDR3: CASSPPGTPQYNEQFF
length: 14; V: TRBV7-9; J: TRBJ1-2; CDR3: CASSLVGPRRGYTF
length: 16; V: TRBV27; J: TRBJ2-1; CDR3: CASRPPNSYGYNEQFF
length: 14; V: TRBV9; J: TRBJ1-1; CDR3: CASSALQGRAEAFF
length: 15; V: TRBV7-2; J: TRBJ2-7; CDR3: CASSPTSGGTYEQYF
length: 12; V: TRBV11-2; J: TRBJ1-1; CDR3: CASRTGLTEAFF
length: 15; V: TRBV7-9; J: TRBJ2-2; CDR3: CASSPTGLATGELFF
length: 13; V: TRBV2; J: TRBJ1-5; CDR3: CASEGQINQPQHF
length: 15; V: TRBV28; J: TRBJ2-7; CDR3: CASSHWTRGRYEQYF
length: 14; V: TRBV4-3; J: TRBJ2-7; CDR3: CASSQDPQAYEQYF
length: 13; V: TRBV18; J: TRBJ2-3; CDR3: CASSRDYTDTQYF